What follows are 9 T cell receptor beta chains derived from one specimen sequenced in a study of shared clonotypes between healthy human individuals. Repertoires were generated with immunoSEQ multiplex PCR, while TCRdb's copy carries only in-frame clones and drops some. The data contain 2 million to 2.5 million clones, under 95% of them singletons. Material for sequencing was naive CD4+ T cells from PBMCs. The subset here: CD45RA+ positively selected. The receptors were sampled from a man aged 18 to 29 in good health. Some clones in this sample may be carry-over from other donors' samples.

The chain combines TRBV5-4 with TRBJ2-7, with no clear D. This CDR3 contains 15 residues. Germline CDR1 and CDR2: SGHNT and YYREEE (reference sequence). Trimming cost V 2 bases and J 3 bases, with 15 bases left between them. In DNA, the CDR3 is TGTGCCAGCAGCTTTGAAACTCAATCCTACTACGAGCAGTACTTC. Protein sequence: CASSFETQSYYEQYF. Full variable domain (outside the CDR3, taken from reference TRBV5-4 and TRBJ2-7): ETGVTQSPTHLIKTRGQQVTLRCSSQSGHNTVSWYQQALGQGPQFIFQYYREEENGRGNFPPRFSGLQFPNYSSELNVNALELDDSALYLCASSFETQSYYEQYFGPGTRLTVT.

The rearrangement joins TRBV28 to TRBJ1-1; 11 positions agree with TRBD1. Germline-derived CDR1 and CDR2 are MDHEN and SYDVKM. This CDR3 has 14 residues. With 5 bases clipped from V and 7 bases from J, the junction kept 6 bases outside the gene matches. The CDR3 nucleotides read TGTGCCAGCAGTAGTGGACAGGGGGCGTTTGAAGCTTTCTTT. Its translation: CASSSGQGAFEAFF.

V usage is TRBV5-6 and J usage is TRBJ1-4; no reliable D call. Germline loops: CDR1 SGHDT, CDR2 YYEEEE. The CDR3 extends over 14 amino acids. V shed 6 bases and J shed 5 bases, with 14 bases lying between them. The CDR3: CASTPGRPNEKLFF. DNA of the CDR3: TGTGCCAGCACCCCCGGGCGGCCGAATGAAAAACTGTTTTTT.

This chain connects TRBV19 to TRBJ1-1, with 9 bases identical to TRBD1. Germline V gene data show CDR1 as LNHDA and CDR2 as SQIVND (reference sequence). The CDR3 is 18 residues long. J gave up 1 base and V 2 bases, and 11 bases lay outside the gene matches. The DNA for the CDR3 is TGTGCCAGTAGTATATTGCGAGGACAGGGGAACTCGAACACTGAAGCTTTCTTT. This codes for CASSILRGQGNSNTEAFF. The whole variable domain, filled in from reference TRBV19 and TRBJ1-1, reads DGGITQSPKYLFRKEGQNVTLSCEQNLNHDAMYWYRQDPGQGLRLIYYSQIVNDFQKGDIAEGYSVSREKKESFPLTVTSAQKNPTAFYLCASSILRGQGNSNTEAFFGQGTRLTVV.

The V gene is TRBV9, the J gene TRBJ2-7, with TRBD2 as a possible D gene (6 bases). Germline-derived CDR1 and CDR2 are SGDLS and YYNGEE. The CDR3 length is 14 residues. Trimming stripped 0 bases from V and 3 bases from J, with 10 bases between. CDR3 bases: TGTGCCAGCAGCGTAGACGGCGGGGTCTACGAGCAGTACTTC. Translation: CASSVDGGVYEQYF.

The rearrangement links TRBV29-1 to TRBJ2-7, with 9 bases that match TRBD2. Germline loops: CDR1 SQVTM, CDR2 ANQGSEA. This CDR3 has 17 residues. The ends lost 7 bases at V and 1 base at J; junction bases unmatched: 17. CDR3 nucleotide sequence: TGCAGCGGCCTGGTCGCGGGAGGGCATTGGAGTTCCTACGAGCAGTACTTC. Encoded protein: CSGLVAGGHWSSYEQYF.

The chain employs TRBV28 and TRBJ2-7; D is undetermined. The CDR3 consists of 12 residues. V lost 10 bases and J lost 4, with 14 bases in between. Germline CDR1 reads MDHEN; CDR2 reads SYDVKM. The CDR3 DNA is TGTGCCACCAAAAGGCTGGCGTACGAGCAGTACTTC. Translating it yields CATKRLAYEQYF.

The rearrangement uses TRBV25-1 and TRBJ2-1; 8 nucleotides match TRBD2. V lost 2 bases to trimming and J lost 5 bases; unmatched junction nucleotides: 5. The CDR3 loop spans 15 amino acids. Germline V gene lookup returns CDR1 MGHDK and CDR2 SYGVNS. The CDR3 protein is CASSEASGYDNEQFF. The CDR3 DNA reads TGTGCCAGCAGTGAAGCTAGCGGGTACGACAATGAGCAGTTCTTC.

V gene TRBV2 combines with J gene TRBJ1-2; 8 nucleotides match TRBD1. The CDR3 contains 14 residues. Germline CDR1 SNHLY, CDR2 FYNNEI. The V and J ends lost 6 bases and 7 bases, in that order; junction bases with no gene match: 10. In DNA, the CDR3 is TGTGCCAGCAGCTGGACAGGGAGGGGTTCTGGCTACACCTTC. Its translation is CASSWTGRGSGYTF.